The rows below give T cell receptor beta chains drawn from one sample of a study of regulatory T cells in long-lasting Graves disease. TCRdb re-analysed the multiplex PCR reads in MiXCR, keeping a single row per CDR3 protein. The table lists 350,000 to 400,000 distinct CDR3 sequences, around 15% of them singletons. The same data also contributed to another study, on T cells in Graves' hyperthyroidism and ophthalmopathy.

This sample comprised peripheral blood mononuclear cells (PBMCs), obtained at new diagnosis, from a patient treated with antithyroid drugs. These receptors were collected from a woman aged 18-35 years with Graves disease. The conserved cysteine and the conserved F or W are not part of the CDR3 here.

cdr3_length: 16
v_call: TRBV11-2
cdr3_aa: ASSLAFLGQGVADTQY

cdr3_length: 13
v_call: TRBV12-3/TRBV12-4
cdr3_aa: ASTHPDRSLDEQF

cdr3_length: 12
v_call: TRBV3-1
cdr3_aa: ASSHTSGADTQY

cdr3_length: 13
v_call: TRBV2
cdr3_aa: ASGSPDRVWDGYT

cdr3_length: 12
v_call: TRBV3-1
cdr3_aa: ASSQRQGGQPQH

cdr3_length: 9
v_call: TRBV29-1
cdr3_aa: SVEGYYGYT

cdr3_length: 15
v_call: TRBV6-2/TRBV6-3
cdr3_aa: ASSYGARGIGNQPQH

cdr3_length: 15
v_call: TRBV10-3
cdr3_aa: AISEFLQGLGGTEAF

cdr3_length: 14
v_call: TRBV9
cdr3_aa: ASSPRTSGRTGELF

cdr3_length: 13
v_call: TRBV3-1
cdr3_aa: ASSPWTPTYNEQF

cdr3_length: 13
v_call: TRBV12-3/TRBV12-4
cdr3_aa: ASSVQAGTPYEQY

cdr3_length: 12
v_call: TRBV19
cdr3_aa: ASRSRSMNTEAF

cdr3_length: 13
v_call: TRBV3-1
cdr3_aa: ASSQGSATNEKLF

cdr3_length: 12
v_call: TRBV20-1
cdr3_aa: SARLGQINSPLH

cdr3_length: 13
v_call: TRBV30
cdr3_aa: AWRDTGGASEKLF

cdr3_length: 11
v_call: TRBV18
cdr3_aa: ASSPQGNNEQF

cdr3_length: 10
v_call: TRBV28
cdr3_aa: ATHSNHQPQH

cdr3_length: 10
v_call: TRBV2
cdr3_aa: ASDSRVGTQY

cdr3_length: 11
v_call: TRBV5-1
cdr3_aa: ASSPRRGTEAF

cdr3_length: 14
v_call: TRBV11-2
cdr3_aa: ASSLVVLAGINEQF

cdr3_length: 11
v_call: TRBV27
cdr3_aa: ASSPGYTGELF

cdr3_length: 12
v_call: TRBV7-3
cdr3_aa: ASSLTGTLNEQY

cdr3_length: 7
v_call: TRBV11-2
cdr3_aa: ASGHEQY

cdr3_length: 15
v_call: TRBV10-3
cdr3_aa: AIPGTGGDSGANVLT

cdr3_length: 15
v_call: TRBV5-1
cdr3_aa: ASSLEGRAEIYNEQF

cdr3_length: 17
v_call: TRBV11-2
cdr3_aa: ASSFIAGGPIPGHNEQF

cdr3_length: 15
v_call: TRBV7-3
cdr3_aa: ASSSLLTPGGANVLI

cdr3_length: 13
v_call: TRBV7-6
cdr3_aa: ASSFRDYESYEQY

cdr3_length: 18
v_call: TRBV4-2
cdr3_aa: ASSQGYFGVGGGFYNEQF

cdr3_length: 11
v_call: TRBV27
cdr3_aa: ASSFGRFDEQY

cdr3_length: 13
v_call: TRBV2
cdr3_aa: ASSEELTGGETQY

cdr3_length: 12
v_call: TRBV20-1
cdr3_aa: SARDPRVTGELF

cdr3_length: 13
v_call: TRBV20-1
cdr3_aa: SARAPHGLNTEAF

cdr3_length: 13
v_call: TRBV15
cdr3_aa: ATSRSWDWNTETF

cdr3_length: 12
v_call: TRBV10-2
cdr3_aa: ASKKDLETDTQY

cdr3_length: 12
v_call: TRBV19
cdr3_aa: ASSIGGDNQPQH

cdr3_length: 10
v_call: TRBV27
cdr3_aa: ASSLQRGEQY

cdr3_length: 11
v_call: TRBV20-1
cdr3_aa: SAPTGIGQPQH

cdr3_length: 11
v_call: TRBV9
cdr3_aa: ASSVQPNSPLH

cdr3_length: 10
v_call: TRBV28
cdr3_aa: ASKGGVHEQY

cdr3_length: 10
v_call: TRBV7-8
cdr3_aa: ASSSKSYEQY

cdr3_length: 15
v_call: TRBV6-2/TRBV6-3
cdr3_aa: ASRPRRGQQGGNEQY

cdr3_length: 14
v_call: TRBV27
cdr3_aa: ASSLSWGGVAGELF

cdr3_length: 11
v_call: TRBV2
cdr3_aa: ASGIGPNTEAF

cdr3_length: 15
v_call: TRBV20-1
cdr3_aa: SARDEVAGVRAGELF

cdr3_length: 12
v_call: TRBV12-3/TRBV12-4
cdr3_aa: ASSDYVGNQPQH

cdr3_length: 14
v_call: TRBV14
cdr3_aa: ASSPQRGARSYEQY

cdr3_length: 14
v_call: TRBV5-1
cdr3_aa: ASSAALTGLGTEAF

cdr3_length: 15
v_call: TRBV7-2
cdr3_aa: ASSLRAGGGRPDTQY

cdr3_length: 15
v_call: TRBV5-1
cdr3_aa: ASSLWAPAGSPNEQF

cdr3_length: 14
v_call: TRBV7-9
cdr3_aa: ASSSLQRTSLSEQF

cdr3_length: 13
v_call: TRBV20-1
cdr3_aa: SARVGDRDYNEQF